The present entry profiles one T cell receptor beta chain with its context. Its antigen is as yet unknown. This CDR3 contains 12 residues. V was shortened by 1 base and J by 7 bases, with 4 bases between the two germline ends. Germline V gives CDR1 LNHDA, CDR2 SQIVND (reference sequence). The entry originates in a study of T cell responses to AZD1222 COVID-19 vaccine. Profiled with immunoSEQ multiplex PCR; TCRdb holds only in-frame clones, not every one. Of some 120,000 clones in the sample, approximately 80% are singletons; the top ten hold about 27%. Notes on the study in general: Two AZD1222 doses significantly raised spike-specific TCR breadth and depth over controls. No repertoire was sampled before or during the peak T cell response, only after it. Among vaccine-associated CD4 TCRs, coverage spanned spike, with dominance at 160-218 and 743-854. White British people made up most donors, females outnumbered males, and clonal diversity was possibly underestimated.

This sequence joins TRBV19 and TRBJ2-2; the D is unclear. This clonotype was obtained from an adult who received the AZD1222 COVID-19 vaccine. The starting material was peripheral blood, obtained 28 days after the second AZD1222 dose. CDR3 region: CASSIALGELFF. The CDR3 nucleotides are TGTGCCAGTAGTATAGCCCTCGGGGAGCTGTTTTTT.